This TCR beta chain was found in a study of T cell repertoires in cytomegalovirus infection. On this clonotype itself: A read error may produce the germline difference seen at one junction end.

The CDR3 extends over 14 amino acids. CDR1 SNHLY and CDR2 FYNNEI come from the germline V gene. TCRdb re-analysed the reads in MiXCR, keeping a single row per CDR3 protein. This table has some 450,000 distinct CDR3 sequences, around 32% appearing once. This TCR was recovered from a human donor in good health (CMV status not recorded). Some clones in this sample may be carry-over from other donors' samples. Sequencing was performed on PBMCs. This rearrangement joins TRBV2 to TRBJ1-2; D unclear. The CDR3 coding sequence is TGTGCCAGCAGTGAACAGCAGATTAACTATGGCTGCACCTTC. This sequence encodes CASSEQQINYGCTF.